Detailed here is one T cell receptor beta chain. The repertoire was sequenced with immunoSEQ multiplex PCR; TCRdb's copy has only in-frame clones and lacks some. The table includes roughly 49,000 clones, roughly 86% detected once. The CDR3 covers 12 residues. Germline CDR1 GTSNPN, CDR2 SVGIG (reference sequence). Between the trimmed V and J ends, which lost 5 bases and 4 bases, there was a span of 9 bases. The data were obtained in a study of control samples from healthy donors and cancer patients. The clonotype originates from a man in his forties or fifties with head and neck cancer. The sample comprised PBMCs. This rearrangement joins TRBV30 to TRBJ1-5, with D hard to call. The CDR3 region has the DNA TGTGCCTGGGCGGGCAATAATCAGCCCCAGCATTTT. Translation gives CAWAGNNQPQHF.